This TCR beta chain was sequenced for a study of identical twins. In TCRdb, the 5' RACE reads were re-called with MiXCR into one record per CDR3 protein. The sample has under 450,000 distinct CDR3 sequences, 18% seen once. The CDR3 covers 13 residues. V dropped 8 bases and J dropped 3 bases, with 13 bases sitting between them. Findings and limits, study-wide: Without tracking the same donors, conclusions rested on cross-sectional statistical analysis. With abundant cord blood beta clonotypes, insertions were fewer; memory repertoires showed no such pattern.

This clonotype was observed many times. The target antigen is unknown. This chain joins TRBV12-3 or TRBV12-4 and TRBJ1-1; D not certain. The TCR sequence derives from a man between 45 and 60 years old in good health. The sample taken for sequencing was naive T cells sorted from blood. The CDR3 DNA reads TGTGCCAGCTCCCCCCAAAGGGACACTGAAGCTTTCTTT. Residues: CASSPQRDTEAFF.